This T cell receptor beta chain was sequenced for a study of CD8 T cells in ankylosing spondylitis. Study results and caveats: Enrichment of disease-linked clones was reportedly significant in matched ankylosing spondylitis synovial fluid. Some of the motif variants had earlier been found in reactive arthritis patients' fluid and blood. There was a TCR beta motif, made of several highly homologous variants, that appeared characteristic of ankylosing spondylitis blood.

On this clonotype itself: Its target is not known.

Construction of TCR beta libraries was performed using quantitative 5'-RACE with molecular barcodes. TCRdb reanalysed the 5' RACE reads using MiXCR and keeps one entry per CDR3 protein. The data show some 250,000 distinct CDR3 sequences, about 24% seen once. This CDR3 is built from 16 residues. The chain carries TRBV21-1 and TRBJ2-3; the table calls TRBD2, which could not be checked here. TRBV21-1 is labeled a pseudogene. The clonotype originates from a male donor with ankylosing spondylitis or in good health (not recorded which). The sequencing sample was made of blood, either unsorted or a sorted T cell fraction (not recorded which). The CDR3: CATRTSGGTSTDTQYF. In nucleotides, the CDR3 is TGTGCCACACGCACTAGCGGGGGGACAAGCACAGATACGCAGTATTTT.